This T cell receptor (beta chain) came from a study of shared clonotypes between healthy human individuals (dated by TCRdb to 2018 to 2021). With respect to the entire study: Two women and a few men aged 18 to 49 years were included in the cohort. To increase sequencing depth and limit assay-specific biases, different laboratories used diverse techniques to prepare libraries and sequence TCR repertoires. The study deeply sequenced blood TCR repertoires of about 5 healthy adults to estimate repertoire size and the extent of clonotype sharing between individuals. For each donor, CD4 naive and CD4 memory were each run on three plates, CD8 naive on two plates, and CD8 memory on one plate. Per donor, leukapheresis produced somewhere between about 0.94 and 10 billion PBMCs. The paper's findings and limits, for the study overall: Naive subsets generally had larger estimated clonotype richness than memory subsets. Incomplete sequencing was indicated by rarefaction of sorted-subset datasets, despite the large sequencing depth. Higher generation probabilities were observed for clonotypes shared by all four sorted-subset donors than for non-shared clonotypes. The genetic and exposure-history diversity represented was limited by the small number of donors. Pairwise subsampling indicated that sequencing depth was expected to affect the degree of clonotype sharing among donors. Across a handful of donors, 4.5% to 6.5% of naive CD4, roughly 3.8% of naive CD8, 2.3% of memory CD4, and approximately 0.4% of memory CD8 clonotypes were shared. Sampling was limited to blood, and TCR repertoires in tissue likely differ from TCR repertoires in blood.

This clone was found a few times. This clone's antigen is unknown. Base qualities were left out, and no much larger clone turns up one base away. Other nucleotide sequences in the sample specify the same CDR3. Using the deep immunoSEQ assay, multiplex PCR amplified TCR CDR3 regions from genomic DNA. For each cell subset, the extracted genomic DNA was distributed evenly across all wells of several immunoSEQ 96-well plates, and each plate served as one replicate. For sorted subsets, approximately 200 ng of genomic DNA, equivalent to around 31,000 T cell genomes, went into each replicate PCR. Purified libraries were measured with a Qubit 3.0 fluorometer, size-checked on a Bioanalyzer 2100, and measured again with the KAPA Library Quantification kit. Every immunoSEQ 96-well plate was sequenced on a separate single-read 150-cycle Illumina NextSeq 550 flow cell. Per the authors' processing: Because only junctional sequences without quality scores were contained in the immunoSEQ output, filtering matching that applied to full-length reads could not be performed. To assign V/J genes and CDR3, sequences were annotated against IMGT germline references using PyIR, a Python wrapper for IgBLAST v1.9. Reads were removed for weak V/J assignments (E-value above 1e-6), missing CDR3, stop codons, out-of-frame junctions, or ambiguous translated residues. A V3J clonotype was defined by an identical inferred V gene, J gene, and CDR3 amino acid sequence. Percentage overlap between repertoires was calculated by dividing the number of shared unique clonotypes by the size of the smaller repertoire. RTK rarefaction, the Chao1 estimator, and Recon v2.1 estimates of unobserved clonotypes were used to assess repertoire richness. OLGA was used to compute generation probabilities for all TCRbeta clonotypes that the gDNA method yielded from several donors. Entries here come from immuneACCESS through TCRdb and include only in-frame sequences with V and J called. Some clones fail to appear in such tables; in the studies checked, an unresolved V gene covers under half of the shortfall, and the cause of the remainder is unknown. V, J and clone size are those of that table, while D and trimming were read from the DNA. Within this sample are under 2,500,000 clones, with nearly 97% of them counted one time only. The ten largest clones add up to over 0.1% of the sample.

Spanning cysteine to phenylalanine, the CDR3 consists of 15 amino acids. Only the CDR3 portion is preserved as DNA: 45 bases, with reading frame beginning at the first base. After removal of 2 bases from V and 1 base from J, the junction retains 2 bases not matched to a gene. CDR1 and CDR2, looked up from the germline V gene, are MNHEY and SVGAGI. The donors were healthy, HIV-negative adults who had no recently reported acute infections or vaccinations. All donors were Caucasian adults living in Nashville, Tennessee, USA. CD4+ T cells were enriched by magnetic negative selection; naive cells were then positively selected on CD45RA, and the negative fraction formed the memory subset. After blood collection by leukapheresis, PBMCs were isolated using Ficoll-Histopaque density gradient centrifugation and then cryopreserved in the vapor phase of liquid nitrogen. Analytical flow cytometry was used to check the purity and quantity of each magnetically sorted T cell population. Genomic DNA was isolated from every sorted fraction and measured by UV absorbance on a Nanodrop 2000c.

The V and J genes are TRBV6-5 and TRBJ2-7; TRBD1 fits 10 bases in the junction. This clonotype originated in a young man in good health. The sample consisted of naive CD4+ T cells sorted from blood. In the paper's terms, the cell subset or site label means: CD45RA+ positively selected. CDR3 protein: CASSYRDRGSYEQYF. The nucleotide sequence reads TGTGCCAGCAGTTACCGGGACAGGGGATCCTACGAGCAGTACTTC.